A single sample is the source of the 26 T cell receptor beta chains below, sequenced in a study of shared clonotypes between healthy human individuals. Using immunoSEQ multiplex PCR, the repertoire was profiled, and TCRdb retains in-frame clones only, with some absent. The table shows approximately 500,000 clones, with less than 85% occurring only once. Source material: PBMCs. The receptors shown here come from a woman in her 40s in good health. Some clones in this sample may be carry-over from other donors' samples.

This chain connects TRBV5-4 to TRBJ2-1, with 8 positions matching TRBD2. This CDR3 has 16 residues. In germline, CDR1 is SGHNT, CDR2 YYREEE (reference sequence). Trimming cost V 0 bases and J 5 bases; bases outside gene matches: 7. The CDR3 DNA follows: TGTGCCAGCAGCTTGGGGGCTAGCGGGCAACACAATGAGCAGTTCTTC. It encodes CASSLGASGQHNEQFF.

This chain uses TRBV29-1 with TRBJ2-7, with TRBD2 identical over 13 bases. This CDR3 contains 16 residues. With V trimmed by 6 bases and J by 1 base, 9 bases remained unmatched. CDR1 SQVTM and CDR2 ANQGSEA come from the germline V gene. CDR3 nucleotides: TGCAGCGTCACCTCGGGGGGACTAGCGGGGTCCTACGAGCAGTACTTC. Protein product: CSVTSGGLAGSYEQYF.

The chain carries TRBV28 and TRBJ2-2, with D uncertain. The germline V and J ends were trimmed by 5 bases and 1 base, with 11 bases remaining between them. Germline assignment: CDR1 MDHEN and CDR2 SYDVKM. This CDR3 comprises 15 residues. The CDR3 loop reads CASSLNAWNTGELFF. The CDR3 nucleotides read TGTGCCAGCAGTCTGAACGCCTGGAACACCGGGGAGCTGTTTTTT.

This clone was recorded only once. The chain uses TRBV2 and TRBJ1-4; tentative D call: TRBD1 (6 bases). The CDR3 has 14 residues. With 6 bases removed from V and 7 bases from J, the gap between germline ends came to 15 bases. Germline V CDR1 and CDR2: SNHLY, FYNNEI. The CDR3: CASRYRVTSEKLFF. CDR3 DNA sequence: TGTGCCAGCAGATACAGGGTTACAAGTGAAAAACTGTTTTTT. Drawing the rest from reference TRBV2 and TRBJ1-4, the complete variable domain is EPEVTQTPSHQVTQMGQEVILRCVPISNHLYFYWYRQILGQKVEFLVSFYNNEISEKSEIFDDQFSVERPDGSNFTLKIRSTKLEDSAMYFCASRYRVTSEKLFFGSGTQLSVL.

CDR3 protein: CASSLRSGELFF. CDR3 DNA sequence: TGTGCCAGCAGCTTAAGGTCCGGGGAGCTGTTTTTT. This chain uses TRBV7-3 with TRBJ2-2, with D unresolved. The CDR3 has 12 amino acids. The V end was cut by 1 base, the J end by 6 bases, with 3 bases between. CDR1 and CDR2 (germline): SGHTA, FQGTGA.

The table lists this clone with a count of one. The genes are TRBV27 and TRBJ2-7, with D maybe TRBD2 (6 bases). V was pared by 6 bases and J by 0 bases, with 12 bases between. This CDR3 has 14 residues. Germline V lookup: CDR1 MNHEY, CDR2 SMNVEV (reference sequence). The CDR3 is CASRTLGSSYEQYF. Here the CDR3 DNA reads TGTGCCAGCAGGACACTCGGGAGCTCCTACGAGCAGTACTTC.

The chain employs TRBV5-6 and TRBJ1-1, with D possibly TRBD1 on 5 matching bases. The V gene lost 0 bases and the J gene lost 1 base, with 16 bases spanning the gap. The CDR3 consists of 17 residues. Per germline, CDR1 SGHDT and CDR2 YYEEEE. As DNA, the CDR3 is TGTGCCAGCAGCTTGGAAACAGGACCCACACCGAACACTGAAGCTTTCTTT. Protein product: CASSLETGPTPNTEAFF.

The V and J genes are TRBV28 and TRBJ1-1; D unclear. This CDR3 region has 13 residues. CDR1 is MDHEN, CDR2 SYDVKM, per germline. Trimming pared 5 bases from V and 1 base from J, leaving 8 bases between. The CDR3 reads CASSRHQNTEAFF. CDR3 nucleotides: TGTGCCAGCAGTAGACACCAGAACACTGAAGCTTTCTTT.

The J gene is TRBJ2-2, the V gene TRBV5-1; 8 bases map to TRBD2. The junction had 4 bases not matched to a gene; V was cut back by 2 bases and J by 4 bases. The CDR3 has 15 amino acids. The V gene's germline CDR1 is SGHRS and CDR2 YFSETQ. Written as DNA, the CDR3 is TGCGCCAGCAGCTTAGCGGGAGTAGGCACCGGGGAGCTGTTTTTT. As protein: CASSLAGVGTGELFF.

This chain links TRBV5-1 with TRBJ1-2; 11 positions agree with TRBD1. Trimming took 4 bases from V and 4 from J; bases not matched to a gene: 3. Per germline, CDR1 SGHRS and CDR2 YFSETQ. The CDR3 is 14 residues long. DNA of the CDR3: TGCGCCAGCAGCGCGGGACAGGGGGGCTATGGCTACACCTTC. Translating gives CASSAGQGGYGYTF.

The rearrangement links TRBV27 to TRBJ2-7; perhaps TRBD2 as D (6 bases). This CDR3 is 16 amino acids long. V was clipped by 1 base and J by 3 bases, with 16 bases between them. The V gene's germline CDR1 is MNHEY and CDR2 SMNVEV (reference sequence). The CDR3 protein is CASSLFGTSIYYEQYF. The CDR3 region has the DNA TGTGCCAGCAGTTTATTCGGAACTAGCATATACTACGAGCAGTACTTC.

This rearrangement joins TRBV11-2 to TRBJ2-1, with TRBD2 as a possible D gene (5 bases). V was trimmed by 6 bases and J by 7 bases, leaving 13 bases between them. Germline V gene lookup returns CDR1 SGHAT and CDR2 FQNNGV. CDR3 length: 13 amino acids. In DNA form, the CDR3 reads TGTGCCAGCAGTCCAAGGCGGGTTAATGAGCAGTTCTTC. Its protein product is CASSPRRVNEQFF.

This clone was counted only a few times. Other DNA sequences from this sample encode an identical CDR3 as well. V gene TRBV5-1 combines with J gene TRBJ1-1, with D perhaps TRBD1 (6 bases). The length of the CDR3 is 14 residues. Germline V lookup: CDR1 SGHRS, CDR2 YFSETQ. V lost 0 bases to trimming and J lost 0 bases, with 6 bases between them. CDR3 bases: TGCGCCAGCAGCTTGGGACAGGTGAACACTGAAGCTTTCTTT. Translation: CASSLGQVNTEAFF. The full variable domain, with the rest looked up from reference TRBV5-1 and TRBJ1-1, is KAGVTQTPRYLIKTRGQQVTLSCSPISGHRSVSWYQQTPGQGLQFLFEYFSETQRNKGNFPGRFSGRQFSNSRSEMNVSTLELGDSALYLCASSLGQVNTEAFFGQGTRLTVV.

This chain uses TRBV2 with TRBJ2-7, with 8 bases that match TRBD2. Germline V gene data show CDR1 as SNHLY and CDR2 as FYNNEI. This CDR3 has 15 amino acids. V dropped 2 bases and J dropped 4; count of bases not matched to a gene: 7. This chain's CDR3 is CASSESVGLGYEQYF. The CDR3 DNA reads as TGTGCCAGCAGTGAATCCGTGGGACTAGGGTACGAGCAGTACTTC. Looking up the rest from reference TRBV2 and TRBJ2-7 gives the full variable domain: EPEVTQTPSHQVTQMGQEVILRCVPISNHLYFYWYRQILGQKVEFLVSFYNNEISEKSEIFDDQFSVERPDGSNFTLKIRSTKLEDSAMYFCASSESVGLGYEQYFGPGTRLTVT.

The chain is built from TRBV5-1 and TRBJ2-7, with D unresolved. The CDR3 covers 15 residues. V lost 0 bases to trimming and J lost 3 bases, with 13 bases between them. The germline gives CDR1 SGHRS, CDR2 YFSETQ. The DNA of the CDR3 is TGCGCCAGCAGCTTGGATTTTAACAGTATCTACGAGCAGTACTTC. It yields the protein CASSLDFNSIYEQYF.

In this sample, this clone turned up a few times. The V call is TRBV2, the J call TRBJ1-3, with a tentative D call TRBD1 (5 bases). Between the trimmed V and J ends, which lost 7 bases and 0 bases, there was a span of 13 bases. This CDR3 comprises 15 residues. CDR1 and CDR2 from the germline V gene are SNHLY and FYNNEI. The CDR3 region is CASTVQGASGNTIYF. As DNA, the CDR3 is TGTGCCAGCACAGTTCAGGGTGCCTCTGGAAACACCATATATTTT.

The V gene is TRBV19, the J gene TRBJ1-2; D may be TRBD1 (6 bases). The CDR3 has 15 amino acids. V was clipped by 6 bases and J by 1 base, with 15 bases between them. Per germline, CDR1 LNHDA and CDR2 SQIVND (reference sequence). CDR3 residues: CASSGTYGFNYGYTF. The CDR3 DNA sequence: TGTGCCAGTAGCGGGACATATGGGTTTAACTATGGCTACACCTTC.

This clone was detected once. CDR3 in amino acids: CAWGNIVAGGLRNEQFF. Written as DNA, the CDR3 is TGTGCCTGGGGTAATATTGTAGCGGGAGGGCTTCGGAATGAGCAGTTCTTC. The genes are TRBV30 and TRBJ2-1; 11 nucleotides line up with TRBD2. The CDR3 contains 17 residues. The V and J ends lost 5 bases and 7 bases, in that order; junction bases with no gene match: 16. Looked up from germline, CDR1 is GTSNPN and CDR2 is SVGIG (reference sequence).

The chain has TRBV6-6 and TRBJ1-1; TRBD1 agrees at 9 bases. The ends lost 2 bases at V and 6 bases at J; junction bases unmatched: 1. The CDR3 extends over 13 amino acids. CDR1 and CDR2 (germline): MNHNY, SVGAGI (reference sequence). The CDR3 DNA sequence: TGTGCCAGCAGTTACACAGGGGGCGCTGAAGCTTTCTTT. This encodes CASSYTGGAEAFF.

The CDR3 reads CASSESSNYGYTF. DNA for the CDR3: TGTGCCAGCAGTGAAAGTTCTAACTATGGCTACACCTTC. The chain joins TRBV6-1 to TRBJ1-2; no clear D gene. The germline V gene has CDR1 MNHNS and CDR2 SASEGT. The CDR3 has 13 residues. Trimming left V 2 bases short and J 0 bases short, with 4 bases between.

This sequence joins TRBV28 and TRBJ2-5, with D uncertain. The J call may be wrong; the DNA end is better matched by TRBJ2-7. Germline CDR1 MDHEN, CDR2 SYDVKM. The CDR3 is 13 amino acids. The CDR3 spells CASSLIGAYEQYF. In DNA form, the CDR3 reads TGTGCCAGCAGTTTAATTGGGGCCTACGAGCAGTACTTC.

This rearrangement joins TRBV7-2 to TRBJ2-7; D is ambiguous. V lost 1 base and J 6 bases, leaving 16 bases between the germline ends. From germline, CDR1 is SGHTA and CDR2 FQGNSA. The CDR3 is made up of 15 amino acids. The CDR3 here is CASSLGLRSGSEQYF. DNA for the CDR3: TGTGCCAGCAGCTTAGGCTTACGTTCCGGTAGCGAGCAGTACTTC.

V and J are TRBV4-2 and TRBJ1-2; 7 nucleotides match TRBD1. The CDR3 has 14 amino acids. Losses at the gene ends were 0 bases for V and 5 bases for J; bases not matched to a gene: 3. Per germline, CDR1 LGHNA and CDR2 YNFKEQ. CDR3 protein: CASSQDDRVYGYTF. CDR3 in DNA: TGTGCCAGCAGCCAAGACGACAGGGTGTATGGCTACACCTTC.

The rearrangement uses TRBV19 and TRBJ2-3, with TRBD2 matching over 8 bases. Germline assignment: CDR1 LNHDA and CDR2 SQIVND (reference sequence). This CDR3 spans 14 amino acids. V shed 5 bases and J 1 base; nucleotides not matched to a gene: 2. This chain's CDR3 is CASSGAGGTDTQYF. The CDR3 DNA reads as TGTGCCAGTAGTGGAGCGGGAGGCACAGATACGCAGTATTTT.

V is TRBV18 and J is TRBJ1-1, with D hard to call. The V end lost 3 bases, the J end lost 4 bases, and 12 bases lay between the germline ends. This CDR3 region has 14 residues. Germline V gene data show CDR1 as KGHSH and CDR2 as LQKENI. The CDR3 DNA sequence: TGTGCCAGCTCACCTGGCCATTGGGGCACTGAAGCTTTCTTT. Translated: CASSPGHWGTEAFF.

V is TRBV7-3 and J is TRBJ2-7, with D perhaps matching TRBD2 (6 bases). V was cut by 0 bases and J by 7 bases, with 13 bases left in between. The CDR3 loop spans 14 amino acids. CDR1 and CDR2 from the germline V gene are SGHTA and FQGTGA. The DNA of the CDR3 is TGTGCCAGCAGCTTAACGCCGGGAGCGCGTGAGCAGTACTTC. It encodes CASSLTPGAREQYF.